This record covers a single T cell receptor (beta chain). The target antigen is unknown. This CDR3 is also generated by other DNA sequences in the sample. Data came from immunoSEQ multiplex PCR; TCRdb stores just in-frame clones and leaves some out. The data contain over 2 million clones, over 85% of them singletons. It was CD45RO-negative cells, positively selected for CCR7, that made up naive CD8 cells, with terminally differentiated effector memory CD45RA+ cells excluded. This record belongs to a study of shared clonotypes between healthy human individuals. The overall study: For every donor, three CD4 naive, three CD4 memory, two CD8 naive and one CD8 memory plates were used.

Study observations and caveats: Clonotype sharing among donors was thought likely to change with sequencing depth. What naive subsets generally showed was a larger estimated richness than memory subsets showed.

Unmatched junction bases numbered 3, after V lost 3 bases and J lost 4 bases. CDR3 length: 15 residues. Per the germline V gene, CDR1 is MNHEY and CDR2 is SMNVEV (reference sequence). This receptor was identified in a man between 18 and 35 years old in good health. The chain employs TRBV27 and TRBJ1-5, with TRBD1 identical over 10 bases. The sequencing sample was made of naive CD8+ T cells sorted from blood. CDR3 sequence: CASSLGGQGNQPQHF. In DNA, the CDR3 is TGTGCCAGCAGTTTGGGGGGACAGGGGAATCAGCCCCAGCATTTT.